A single sample gave rise to the 25 T cell receptor beta chains below, sequenced in a study of T cell responses to AZD1222 COVID-19 vaccine. This table comes from immunoSEQ multiplex PCR, and its TCRdb copy is limited to in-frame clones, with some not included. The sample lists some 150,000 clones, approximately 88% seen once, with about 15% in the top ten. Sequenced here: peripheral blood, sampled on day 0 of AZD1222 vaccination. The receptor set was obtained from an adult in good health.

This chain links TRBV5-4 with TRBJ1-1; TRBD1 agrees at 7 bases. V trimming: 3 bases; J trimming: 1 base; junction bases outside the gene matches: 0. The CDR3 sequence is 13 residues long. Germline loops: CDR1 SGHNT, CDR2 YYREEE (reference sequence). Here the CDR3 DNA reads TGTGCCAGCAGCTGGGACAGGAACACTGAAGCTTTCTTT. This encodes CASSWDRNTEAFF.

This clone turned up a few times. The chain recombines TRBV10-3 with TRBJ2-7; no reliable D call. Trimming pared 3 bases from V and 3 bases from J, leaving 12 bases between. Germline V gene data show CDR1 as ENHRY and CDR2 as SYGVKD. The CDR3 is 14 amino acids. CDR3 sequence: CAISDNPRSYEQYF. DNA for the CDR3: TGTGCCATCAGTGACAACCCCCGGAGCTACGAGCAGTACTTC.

A few counts support this clone. The chain combines TRBV3-1 (or the pseudogene TRBV3-2) with TRBJ1-4; 10 nucleotides match TRBD1. Germline assignment: CDR1 LGHDT and CDR2 YNNKEL (reference sequence). V lost 2 bases, J lost 17 bases, and 14 bases stayed unmatched. The CDR3 covers 15 residues. The CDR3 nucleotides read TGTGCCAGCAGCCAAAGCCCGGGACAGGGGCACGGCGTCTTTTTT. Amino acids: CASSQSPGQGHGVFF.

This clone was counted a few times. The chain combines TRBV30 with TRBJ1-5; D is unresolved. This CDR3 has 13 amino acids. The V end lost 0 bases, the J end lost 0 bases, and 3 bases lay between the germline ends. Germline CDR1 and CDR2: GTSNPN and SVGIG (reference sequence). The CDR3 loop is CAWSVFSNQPQHF. The CDR3 DNA reads TGTGCCTGGAGTGTTTTTAGCAATCAGCCCCAGCATTTT. Full variable domain (outside the CDR3, taken from reference TRBV30 and TRBJ1-5): SQTIHQWPATLVQPVGSPLSLECTVEGTSNPNLYWYRQAAGRGLQLLFYSVGIGQISSEVPQNLSASRPQDRQFILSSKKLLLSDSGFYLCAWSVFSNQPQHFGDGTRLSIL.

The rearrangement links TRBV7-2 to TRBJ1-1, with a tentative D call TRBD1 (5 bases). The germline V and J ends were trimmed by 0 bases and 8 bases, with 10 bases remaining between them. Germline V lookup: CDR1 SGHTA, CDR2 FQGNSA. The CDR3 covers 13 residues. CDR3 sequence: CASSLARAGEAFF. CDR3 bases: TGTGCCAGCAGCTTAGCGAGGGCAGGGGAAGCTTTCTTT.

CDR3 coding DNA: TGTGCCAGCAGCCTACACGGGGGCTATGGCTACACCTTC. Amino acid sequence: CASSLHGGYGYTF. The chain recombines TRBV7-3 with TRBJ1-2, with a possible D match to TRBD1 (5 bases). V was clipped by 5 bases and J by 4 bases, with 11 bases between them. There are 13 residues in the CDR3. Germline CDR1 reads SGHTA; CDR2 reads FQGTGA.

V usage is TRBV28 and J usage is TRBJ2-3; D is unclear. Germline V gene lookup returns CDR1 MDHEN and CDR2 SYDVKM. CDR3 length: 13 amino acids. With 4 bases removed from V and 4 bases from J, the gap between germline ends came to 9 bases. The CDR3 spells CASSWNRPDTQYF. CDR3 sequence (DNA): TGTGCCAGCAGTTGGAACCGTCCAGATACGCAGTATTTT. Based on the CDR3 plus reference TRBV28 and TRBJ2-3, the full variable domain is DVKVTQSSRYLVKRTGEKVFLECVQDMDHENMFWYRQDPGLGLRLIYFSYDVKMKEKGDIPEGYSVSREKKERFSLILESASTNQTSMYLCASSWNRPDTQYFGPGTRLTVL.

The J gene is TRBJ1-1, the V gene TRBV6-5; D ambiguous. Germline assignment: CDR1 MNHEY and CDR2 SVGAGI. This CDR3 is built from 14 residues. The V end was cut by 6 bases, the J end by 4 bases, with 15 bases between. The chain's CDR3 is CASSAQEGSTEAFF. The CDR3 DNA is TGTGCCAGCAGCGCGCAGGAGGGCTCCACTGAAGCTTTCTTT.

The chain is built from TRBV19 and TRBJ1-1, with 11 bases that match TRBD1. Trimming at V came to 4 bases and at J to 1 base, leaving 14 bases not matched to a gene. The germline V gene encodes CDR1 LNHDA and CDR2 SQIVND (reference sequence). CDR3 length: 19 residues. CDR3 in amino acids: CASSRGTGQGALRNTEAFF. CDR3 DNA: TGTGCCAGTAGTAGGGGAACCGGACAGGGGGCCCTTAGGAACACTGAAGCTTTCTTT.

The V and J genes are TRBV2 and TRBJ1-2, with 7 nucleotides matching TRBD1. The CDR3 is 14 amino acids. V dropped 6 bases and J dropped 0; count of bases not matched to a gene: 4. The germline CDR1 and CDR2 sequences are SNHLY and FYNNEI. CDR3 loop: CASSLTGTNYGYTF. CDR3 coding DNA: TGTGCCAGCAGCTTGACAGGGACTAACTATGGCTACACCTTC. Drawing the rest from reference TRBV2 and TRBJ1-2, the complete variable domain is EPEVTQTPSHQVTQMGQEVILRCVPISNHLYFYWYRQILGQKVEFLVSFYNNEISEKSEIFDDQFSVERPDGSNFTLKIRSTKLEDSAMYFCASSLTGTNYGYTFGSGTRLTVV.

This clone was recorded a few times. The J gene is TRBJ1-5, the V gene TRBV5-1; 12 bases match TRBD1. After removal of 2 bases from V and 5 bases from J, the junction contained 2 bases not matched to a gene. The CDR3 length is 15 residues. The germline V gene has CDR1 SGHRS and CDR2 YFSETQ. This chain's CDR3 is CASSFGTGGYQPQHF. Here the CDR3 DNA reads TGCGCCAGCAGCTTCGGGACAGGGGGCTATCAGCCCCAGCATTTT.

The chain combines TRBV7-3 with TRBJ1-4; D not resolved. Germline loops: CDR1 SGHTA, CDR2 FQGTGA. With 6 bases removed from V and 0 bases from J, the gap between germline ends came to 14 bases. This CDR3 contains 16 residues. The CDR3 region has the DNA TGTGCCAGCAGTCGCTCCTCGGCCGCAACTAATGAAAAACTGTTTTTT. This codes for CASSRSSAATNEKLFF.

This chain connects TRBV28 to TRBJ1-2; tentatively, D is TRBD1 (5 bases). Between the trimmed V and J ends, which lost 6 bases and 4 bases, there was a span of 9 bases. This CDR3 region has 12 residues. Germline assignment: CDR1 MDHEN and CDR2 SYDVKM. This CDR3 reads CASSYQGYGYTF. CDR3 nucleotides: TGTGCCAGCAGCTACCAGGGCTATGGCTACACCTTC.

The chain employs TRBV5-4 and TRBJ2-1, with TRBD2 identical over 8 bases. Germline assignment: CDR1 SGHNT and CDR2 YYREEE (reference sequence). The CDR3 has 13 amino acids. The trim removed 4 bases at V and 13 bases at J, leaving 10 bases unmatched. Here the CDR3 DNA reads TGTGCCAGCAGCCCGGGGGCGGGGGGCCGACAGTTCTTC. It yields the protein CASSPGAGGRQFF.

This clone was picked up one time. The gene calls are TRBV7-8 and TRBJ2-1, with D possibly being TRBD2 (5 bases). This CDR3 is 13 amino acids long. Trimming cost V 5 bases and J 7 bases, with 12 bases left between them. CDR1 and CDR2 from the germline V gene are SGHVS and FQNEAQ. The CDR3 coding sequence is TGTGCCAGCAGCGTCGGACTTATAAATGAGCAGTTCTTC. Translation gives CASSVGLINEQFF. Full variable domain (missing parts from reference TRBV7-8 and TRBJ2-1): GAGVSQSPRYKVAKRGQDVALRCDPISGHVSLFWYQQALGQGPEFLTYFQNEAQLDKSGLPSDRFFAERPEGSVSTLKIQRTQQEDSAVYLCASSVGLINEQFFGPGTRLTVL.

V gene TRBV5-6 combines with J gene TRBJ1-2; tentatively, D is TRBD1 (5 bases). This CDR3 comprises 13 residues. From germline, CDR1 is SGHDT and CDR2 YYEEEE. Trimming removed 2 bases from V and 5 bases from J, with 10 bases in between. This CDR3 is CASSFKGRYGYTF. The DNA for the CDR3 is TGTGCCAGCAGCTTTAAGGGGAGGTATGGCTACACCTTC.

The chain links TRBV4-2 to TRBJ1-6; D is uncertain. Germline CDR1 is LGHNA and CDR2 is YNFKEQ. Trimming stripped 6 bases from V and 0 bases from J, with 15 bases between. The CDR3 contains 17 residues. The CDR3 nucleotides are TGTGCCAGCAGAAATACGCAGGACGGCTCCTATAATTCACCCCTCCACTTT. Amino acids: CASRNTQDGSYNSPLHF.

The genes are TRBV12-2 and TRBJ2-1; TRBD2, the table's D call, lacks a check against the DNA. TRBV12-2 is listed as a pseudogene. The CDR3 is 17 residues long. The CDR3 nucleotides read TGTGCAAGTCGCTTAGACGGGGTTGGCGGGGGATACAATGAGCAGTTCTTC. Its translation is CASRLDGVGGGYNEQFF.

J is TRBJ1-2 and V is TRBV20-1; maybe TRBD1 (6 bases). Germline V gene sequence: CDR1 DFQATT, CDR2 SNEGSKA (reference sequence). V dropped 8 bases and J dropped 8 bases, with 15 bases sitting between them. The CDR3 is 11 residues long. CDR3 nucleotides: TGCAGTTTACTGGACAGAAGCGGCTACACCTTC. This encodes CSLLDRSGYTF.

This sequence joins TRBV24-1 and TRBJ1-4, with D perhaps TRBD1 (5 bases). CDR3 length: 14 amino acids. Trimming left V 4 bases short and J 10 bases short, with 15 bases between. Looked up from germline, CDR1 is KGHDR and CDR2 is SFDVKD. This CDR3 reads CATSEQGAGGKLFF. CDR3 in DNA: TGTGCCACCAGTGAGCAGGGCGCCGGAGGAAAACTGTTTTTT.

V and J are TRBV3-1 (or the pseudogene TRBV3-2) and TRBJ1-5, with D perhaps TRBD1 (5 bases). V was cut by 0 bases and J by 3 bases, with 12 bases left in between. Germline V CDR1 and CDR2: LGHDT, YNNKEL (reference sequence). CDR3 length equals 16 residues. The CDR3 spells CASSQDSGRDNQPQHF. DNA for the CDR3: TGTGCCAGCAGCCAAGATAGCGGCAGGGACAATCAGCCCCAGCATTTT.

The chain joins TRBV7-6 to TRBJ1-1; possibly TRBD1 for D (5 bases). Trimming left V 1 base short and J 11 bases short, with 11 bases between. Germline V gene data show CDR1 as SGHVS and CDR2 as FNYEAQ. The CDR3 covers 12 residues. CDR3 amino acids: CASSLGGGGAFF. The CDR3, as DNA: TGTGCCAGCAGCTTAGGGGGGGGTGGCGCTTTCTTT. The full variable domain, in which reference TRBV7-6 and TRBJ1-1 provide the parts outside the CDR3, is GAGVSQSPRYKVTKRGQDVALRCDPISGHVSLYWYRQALGQGPEFLTYFNYEAQQDKSGLPNDRFSAERPEGSISTLTIQRTEQRDSAMYRCASSLGGGGAFFGQGTRLTVV.

The chain uses TRBV5-5 and TRBJ1-1; the D is unclear. Germline V gives CDR1 SGHKS, CDR2 YYEKEE (reference sequence). V was clipped by 4 bases and J by 1 base, with 11 bases between them. The CDR3 runs 14 residues. CDR3 DNA: TGTGCCAGCAGCCCCTTCTCCCAGAACACTGAAGCTTTCTTT. Its protein is CASSPFSQNTEAFF.

The J gene is TRBJ2-5, the V gene TRBV30; D ambiguous. V lost 0 bases and J lost 5, with 10 bases in between. Looked up from germline, CDR1 is GTSNPN and CDR2 is SVGIG (reference sequence). CDR3 length: 13 amino acids. The CDR3 DNA follows: TGTGCCTGGAGTGTCCAGCTGTCGGAGACCCAGTACTTC. As protein: CAWSVQLSETQYF. The full variable domain, completed using reference TRBV30 and TRBJ2-5, is SQTIHQWPATLVQPVGSPLSLECTVEGTSNPNLYWYRQAAGRGLQLLFYSVGIGQISSEVPQNLSASRPQDRQFILSSKKLLLSDSGFYLCAWSVQLSETQYFGPGTRLLVL.

The chain recombines TRBV4-1 with TRBJ2-7; 7 bases match TRBD1. Germline V gene sequence: CDR1 MGHRA, CDR2 YSYEKL. The CDR3 length is 13 residues. V lost 2 bases and J lost 3; bases outside the gene matches: 1. CDR3 loop: CASSQRDSYEQYF. The CDR3 coding sequence is TGCGCCAGCAGCCAACGGGACAGCTACGAGCAGTACTTC.